The next 18 T cell receptor beta chains were all read from a single sample in a study of blood T cells in healthy people across ages. Alongside a J-beta primer mix, a sample-barcoded 5' primer served in a second PCR lasting roughly 7 to 11 cycles. TCRdb re-analysed the 5' RACE reads in MiXCR, keeping a single row per CDR3 protein. The sample lists approximately 780,000 distinct CDR3 sequences; approximately 24% were seen once. A further study also used this sample, focusing on T cells of mothers and their children.

Sequencing was performed on blood. Receptors were obtained from a boy under 18 in good health.

The chain employs TRBV20-1 and TRBJ1-2; unclear D gene. Germline V lookup: CDR1 DFQATT, CDR2 SNEGSKA (reference sequence). Trimming took off 3 bases at V and 7 bases at J, with 12 bases between the two ends. This CDR3 has 12 amino acids. The CDR3 sequence: CSARDVESGYTF. CDR3 coding DNA: TGCAGTGCTAGGGACGTCGAATCTGGCTACACCTTC.

In this sample, this clonotype turned up a few times. The chain links TRBV5-1 to TRBJ2-5, with D unresolved. The germline V and J ends were trimmed by 6 bases and 4 bases, with 13 bases remaining between them. Germline assignment: CDR1 SGHRS and CDR2 YFSETQ. This CDR3 has 13 residues. The CDR3 nucleotides read TGCGCCAGCACCTTTAGCAGTCGAGAGACCCAGTACTTC. Translating it yields CASTFSSRETQYF.

The V and J genes are TRBV20-1 and TRBJ2-5, with D maybe TRBD2 (5 bases). V was shortened by 1 base and J by 5 bases, with 11 bases between the two germline ends. Germline CDR1 is DFQATT and CDR2 is SNEGSKA (reference sequence). The CDR3 is 13 amino acids. CDR3 sequence: CSARVEPGETQYF. The DNA for the CDR3 is TGCAGTGCTAGAGTAGAGCCGGGGGAGACCCAGTACTTC.

This sequence joins TRBV20-1 and TRBJ1-4; 7 positions agree with TRBD1. Per germline, CDR1 DFQATT and CDR2 SNEGSKA (reference sequence). The CDR3 covers 14 residues. V dropped 2 bases and J dropped 7; count of bases not matched to a gene: 7. CDR3 region: CSARSTRGIEKLFF. The CDR3 DNA reads as TGCAGTGCTAGAAGTACCAGGGGGATTGAAAAACTGTTTTTT.

CDR3 residues: CASSLWSLAGSGEQYF. The CDR3 nucleotides read TGTGCCAGCAGCTTATGGTCTTTAGCGGGGTCAGGCGAGCAGTACTTC. The rearrangement joins TRBV7-2 to TRBJ2-7; TRBD2 matches at 8 bases. The CDR3 runs to 16 residues. With 2 bases clipped from V and 6 bases from J, the junction kept 12 bases outside the gene matches. Germline-derived CDR1 and CDR2 are SGHTA and FQGNSA.

The chain couples TRBV5-1 to TRBJ2-1, with 10 bases that match TRBD2. The length of the CDR3 is 16 residues. J was trimmed by 4 bases and V by 1 base; bases with no gene match: 5. The germline V gene encodes CDR1 SGHRS and CDR2 YFSETQ. The CDR3 bases are TGCGCCAGCAGCTTGATTGCTAGCGGGGGATACAATGAGCAGTTCTTC. This sequence encodes CASSLIASGGYNEQFF.

The chain uses TRBV7-9 and TRBJ2-1; D gene uncertain. The DNA end is more similar to TRBJ2-5, so the J call may be wrong. Germline V gene lookup returns CDR1 SEHNR and CDR2 FQNEAQ (reference sequence). The CDR3 length is 15 residues. CDR3 loop: CASSLELGLGETQYF. CDR3 nucleotides: TGTGCCAGCAGCTTAGAGTTAGGATTGGGAGAGACCCAGTACTTC.

Details on this clonotype: Here the CDR3 omits its conserved ending phenylalanine or tryptophan, so a read error is the likely source. No DNA is shown, since the ends of the CDR3 on it are uncertain; the CDR3 is the one TCRdb lists. The chain has TRBV29-1 and TRBJ1-2; the DNA was not used to check the table's D call, TRBD1. The CDR3 is made up of 10 amino acids, end residues included. Germline V gene lookup returns CDR1 SQVTM and CDR2 ANQGSEA. CDR3 loop: CSVEDTGAVI.

This chain links TRBV6-2 or TRBV6-3 with TRBJ1-1; TRBD1 aligns across 9 bases. The CDR3 has 13 residues. J was trimmed by 7 bases and V by 1 base; bases with no gene match: 1. Germline assignment: CDR1 MNHEY and CDR2 SVGEGT. CDR3 loop: CASSYWTGVEAFF. Written as DNA, the CDR3 is TGTGCCAGCAGTTACTGGACAGGGGTTGAAGCTTTCTTT.

DNA for the CDR3: TGCGCCAGCAGCCAAGAACCAGGGTTTGGTCAGCCCCAGCATTTT. This sequence encodes CASSQEPGFGQPQHF. The chain has TRBV4-1 and TRBJ1-5, with a weak D call TRBD1 (5 bases). Germline V gives CDR1 MGHRA, CDR2 YSYEKL. V shed 0 bases and J shed 6 bases, with 12 bases lying between them. The CDR3 has 15 amino acids.

This clonotype was seen more than once but under ten times. The CDR3 coding sequence is TGCAGCGTGGGACAGAACTCTGGGGCCAACGTCCTGACTTTC. Translating it yields CSVGQNSGANVLTF. The V and J genes are TRBV29-1 and TRBJ2-6; 7 bases match TRBD1. Germline CDR1 reads SQVTM; CDR2 reads ANQGSEA. V shed 6 bases and J 0 bases; nucleotides not matched to a gene: 2. This CDR3 is 14 amino acids long.

The rearrangement joins TRBV28 to TRBJ2-1, with 7 bases that match TRBD2. The germline V gene has CDR1 MDHEN and CDR2 SYDVKM. The ends lost 7 bases at V and 5 bases at J; junction bases unmatched: 8. This CDR3 is 14 amino acids long. This CDR3 is CASTPRGVHNEQFF. Here the CDR3 DNA reads TGTGCCAGCACCCCTCGGGGGGTTCACAATGAGCAGTTCTTC.

This clonotype was counted between two and nine times. The chain combines TRBV27 with TRBJ2-1; tentative D call: TRBD2 (6 bases). The CDR3 sequence is 15 residues long. V dropped 3 bases and J dropped 10 bases, with 19 bases sitting between them. Germline CDR1 is MNHEY and CDR2 is SMNVEV (reference sequence). CDR3 sequence (DNA): TGTGCCAGCAGTTTTGGCACCGGAGGGACTCGGGAGCAGTTCTTC. It yields the protein CASSFGTGGTREQFF.

V gene TRBV9 combines with J gene TRBJ2-2; 10 bases align to TRBD2. The V gene end was trimmed by 0 bases and the J gene end by 1 base; junction bases not matched to a gene: 9. This CDR3 contains 19 residues. Germline-derived CDR1 and CDR2 are SGDLS and YYNGEE. CDR3 residues: CASSVVRSSGGLNTGELFF. CDR3 DNA: TGTGCCAGCAGCGTAGTTCGGAGTAGCGGGGGGCTGAACACCGGGGAGCTGTTTTTT.

The chain has TRBV28 and TRBJ2-7; a possible D gene is TRBD1 (5 bases). CDR1 MDHEN and CDR2 SYDVKM come from the germline V gene. Trimming took 3 bases from V and 1 from J, leaving 16 bases between them. The length of the CDR3 is 16 residues. CDR3 coding DNA: TGTGCCAGCAGTTTTGTGGTTGGCAGGGAATCCTACGAGCAGTACTTC. Protein sequence: CASSFVVGRESYEQYF. The full variable domain, rest sourced from reference TRBV28 and TRBJ2-7, is DVKVTQSSRYLVKRTGEKVFLECVQDMDHENMFWYRQDPGLGLRLIYFSYDVKMKEKGDIPEGYSVSREKKERFSLILESASTNQTSMYLCASSFVVGRESYEQYFGPGTRLTVT.

The rearrangement uses TRBV20-1 and TRBJ1-2; a weak D match, TRBD1 (5 bases). This CDR3 is 13 amino acids long. Between the trimmed V and J ends, which lost 1 base and 8 bases, there was a span of 14 bases. Germline values: CDR1 DFQATT, CDR2 SNEGSKA (reference sequence). CDR3 nucleotide sequence: TGCAGTGCTAGAGGGTGGTCAGGGATCGGCTACACCTTC. Translation gives CSARGWSGIGYTF.

The V and J genes are TRBV29-1 and TRBJ2-3; D gene uncertain. V was pared by 6 bases and J by 3 bases, with 13 bases between. The CDR3 contains 13 residues. CDR1 is SQVTM, CDR2 ANQGSEA, per germline. The CDR3 loop is CSVHGPGTDTQYF. DNA of the CDR3: TGCAGCGTCCACGGACCGGGTACAGATACGCAGTATTTT.

The rearrangement links TRBV24-1 to TRBJ2-5; TRBD2 agrees at 15 bases. Matching the DNA end better, TRBJ2-1 makes the J call doubtful. The V gene's germline CDR1 is KGHDR and CDR2 SFDVKD. The CDR3 contains 16 residues. CDR3: CATSNRTSGGADEQFF. In DNA form, the CDR3 reads TGTGCCACCAGTAACCGGACTAGCGGGGGGGCGGATGAGCAGTTCTTC.